This T cell receptor (beta chain) is from a study of T cells generated in artificial thymic organoids. Germline assignment: CDR1 SGHTA and CDR2 FQGTGA. The CDR3 runs to 13 residues. V was shortened by 1 base and J by 10 bases, with 11 bases between the two germline ends. General study findings and limits: In organoid-derived T cells, V gene usage was not skewed.

TCRalpha and TCRbeta libraries were amplified separately by semi-nested PCR with TRAC or TRBC reverse primers. A single record per CDR3 protein comes from TCRdb applying MiXCR to the 5' RACE reads. The data show approximately 5,400 distinct CDR3 sequences, with around 25% seen just once and around 3% held by the top ten. Artificial thymic organoids aggregated human hematopoietic stem and progenitor cells with human DLL1-expressing MS5 murine stromal cells. FACS-sorted CD34+CD3- hematopoietic stem and progenitor cells, with residual T cells removed, seeded the organoids. Serum-free RB27 medium with FLT3L, IL-7 and ascorbic acid grew organoids. Organoid and thymic CD3+TCRαβ+CD8 single positive cells were FACS sorted. This clonotype is classed as medium-sized. As yet, its antigen is unknown.

The TCR was taken from a human donor who gave cord blood stem cells for thymic organoid culture, a cardiac surgery patient who gave postnatal thymus, or a blood donor (not recorded which). J is TRBJ1-5 and V is TRBV7-3, with D tentatively TRBD1 (5 bases). The sample was naive CD8+ T cells grown in artificial thymic organoids from cord blood stem and progenitor cells. Specified subset: CD3+TCRalphabeta+CD8SP T cells; for blood, CD45RO-CCR7+ naive CD8+ T cells. The CDR3 DNA follows: TGTGCCAGCAGCTTAAACGGGGCAGGACCCCAGCATTTT. It yields the protein CASSLNGAGPQHF.